Included here is one TCR beta chain sequence, with context. The data are from a study of blood T cell repertoires in COVID-19. Background on the study: Spain, Italy and the United States supplied samples that represented acute and convalescent COVID-19.

Assay: immunoSEQ multiplex PCR; the TCRdb copy retains only in-frame clones and omits some. The sample lists over 250,000 clones; about 81% were seen once. Allocation to cohorts depended on clinical history reported by the participants. There are 15 residues in the CDR3. Germline CDR1 MGHDK, CDR2 SYGVNS. The V end lost 3 bases, the J end lost 7 bases, and 16 bases lay between the germline ends. The chain joins TRBV25-1 to TRBJ2-1; D ambiguous. This TCR was sampled from a man aged 25 to 45 with acute COVID-19. Input material: PBMCs or T cells enriched from blood (not recorded which). The CDR3 here is CASSDSLRYLNEQFF. The CDR3 DNA reads TGTGCCAGCAGTGATTCCCTACGCTACTTAAATGAGCAGTTCTTC.